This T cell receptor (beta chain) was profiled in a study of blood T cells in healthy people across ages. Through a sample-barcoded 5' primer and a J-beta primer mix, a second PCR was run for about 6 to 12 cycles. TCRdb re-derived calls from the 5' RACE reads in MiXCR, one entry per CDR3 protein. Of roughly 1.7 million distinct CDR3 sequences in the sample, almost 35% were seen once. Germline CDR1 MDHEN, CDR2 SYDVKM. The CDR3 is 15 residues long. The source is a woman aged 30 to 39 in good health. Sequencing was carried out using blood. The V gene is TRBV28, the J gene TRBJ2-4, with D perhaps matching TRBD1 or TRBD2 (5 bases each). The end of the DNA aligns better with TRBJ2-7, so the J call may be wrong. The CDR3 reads CASGSDGTHNDEQYF. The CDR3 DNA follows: TGTGCCAGCGGCTCAGATGGGACCCACAACGACGAGCAGTACTTC.